In this sample, the clone carrying this T cell receptor (beta chain) turned up many times. Antigen specificity is unknown. Germline lookup yields CDR1 DFQATT and CDR2 SNEGSKA (reference sequence). The CDR3 covers 12 residues. V gave up 1 base and J gave up 4 bases, with 5 bases separating them. The sample comes from a study of glioma-infiltrating T cells. Overall study findings and caveats: Very few CDR3 sequences were shared between tissue and blood. Gliomas, especially low-grade, showed above-expected tissue-blood divergence; non-neoplastic patients showed below.

Using RNA template, CDR3s of TCR alpha and beta were amplified with iRepertoire arm-PCR. One-step reverse transcription and amplification started from approximately 100-400 ng of tissue mRNA or PBMC total RNA. Using its own MiXCR run on the multiplex PCR reads, TCRdb lists one record per CDR3 protein. The sample has around 390,000 distinct CDR3 sequences, less than 50% seen once. Material for sequencing was glioma tissue, nonneoplastic brain tissue, or PBMCs (not recorded which). The clonotype originates from a human donor with low-grade glioma or glioblastoma, undergoing nonglioma brain surgery, or in good health (not recorded which). V and J are TRBV20-1 and TRBJ1-5; unclear D gene. The DNA of the CDR3 is TGCAGTGCTAGAGTCCTTAATCAGCCCCAGCATTTT. As protein: CSARVLNQPQHF.